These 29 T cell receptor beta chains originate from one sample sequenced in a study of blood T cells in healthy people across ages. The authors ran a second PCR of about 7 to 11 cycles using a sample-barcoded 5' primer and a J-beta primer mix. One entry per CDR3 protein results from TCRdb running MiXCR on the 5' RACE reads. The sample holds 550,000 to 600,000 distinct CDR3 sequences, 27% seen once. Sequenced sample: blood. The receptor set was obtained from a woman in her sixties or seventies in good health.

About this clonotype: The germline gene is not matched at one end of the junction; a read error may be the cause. The CDR3 bases are TGTGCCAGCAGCTTAGTATCAGGGGCGCAGGTTTTT. Translation: CASSLVSGAQVF. V usage is TRBV7-2 and J usage is TRBJ1-4, with D maybe TRBD1 (6 bases). Germline values: CDR1 SGHTA, CDR2 FQGNSA. The CDR3 length is 12 residues. Variable domain in full (rest from reference TRBV7-2 and TRBJ1-4): GAGVSQSPSNKVTEKGKDVELRCDPISGHTALYWYRQSLGQGLEFLIYFQGNSAPDKSGLPSDRFSAERTGGSVSTLTIQRTQQEDSAVYLCASSLVSGAQVFGSGTQLSVL.

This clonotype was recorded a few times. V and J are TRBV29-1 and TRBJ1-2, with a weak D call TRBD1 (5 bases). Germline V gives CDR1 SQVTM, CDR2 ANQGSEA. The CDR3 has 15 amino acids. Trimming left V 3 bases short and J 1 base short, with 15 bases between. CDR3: CSVEAFRGDNYGYTF. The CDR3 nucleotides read TGCAGCGTTGAGGCCTTTCGGGGGGATAACTATGGCTACACCTTC.

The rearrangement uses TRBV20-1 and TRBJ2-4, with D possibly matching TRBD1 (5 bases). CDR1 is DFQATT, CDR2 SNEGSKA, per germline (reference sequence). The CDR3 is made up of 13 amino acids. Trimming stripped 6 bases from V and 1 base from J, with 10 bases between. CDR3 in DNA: TGCAGTGCCACAAACAGGGCCAAAAACATTCAGTACTTC. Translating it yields CSATNRAKNIQYF.

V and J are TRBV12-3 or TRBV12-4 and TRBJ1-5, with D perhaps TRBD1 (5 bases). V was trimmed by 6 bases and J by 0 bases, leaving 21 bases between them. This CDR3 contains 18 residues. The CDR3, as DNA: TGTGCCAGCAGCCTCGCTAGGCTGGGGCCTAATAGCAATCAGCCCCAGCATTTT. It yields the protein CASSLARLGPNSNQPQHF.

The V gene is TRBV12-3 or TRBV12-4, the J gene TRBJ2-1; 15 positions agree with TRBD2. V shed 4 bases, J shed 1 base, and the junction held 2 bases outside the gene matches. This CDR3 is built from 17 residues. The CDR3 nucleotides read TGTGCCAGCAGTTCCGGACTAGCGGGGGGGTCCTACAATGAGCAGTTCTTC. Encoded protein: CASSSGLAGGSYNEQFF.

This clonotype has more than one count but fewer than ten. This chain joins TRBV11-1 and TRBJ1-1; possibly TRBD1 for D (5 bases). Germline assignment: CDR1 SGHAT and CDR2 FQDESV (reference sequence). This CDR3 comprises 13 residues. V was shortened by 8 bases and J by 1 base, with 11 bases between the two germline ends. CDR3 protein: CASWGRENTEAFF. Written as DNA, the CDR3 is TGTGCCAGCTGGGGCAGAGAGAACACTGAAGCTTTCTTT.

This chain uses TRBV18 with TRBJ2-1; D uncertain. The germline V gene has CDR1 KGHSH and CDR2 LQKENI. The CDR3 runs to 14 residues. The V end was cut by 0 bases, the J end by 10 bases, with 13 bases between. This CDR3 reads CASSPPAREHEQFF. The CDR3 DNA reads TGTGCCAGCTCACCACCGGCAAGGGAACACGAGCAGTTCTTC.

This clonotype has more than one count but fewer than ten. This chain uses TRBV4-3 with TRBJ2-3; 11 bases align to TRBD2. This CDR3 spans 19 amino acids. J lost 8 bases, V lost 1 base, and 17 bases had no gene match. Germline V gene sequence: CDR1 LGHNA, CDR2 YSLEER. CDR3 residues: CASSQAIAGGPREGGTQYF. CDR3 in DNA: TGCGCCAGCAGCCAAGCAATAGCGGGGGGGCCAAGAGAGGGGGGTACGCAGTATTTT.

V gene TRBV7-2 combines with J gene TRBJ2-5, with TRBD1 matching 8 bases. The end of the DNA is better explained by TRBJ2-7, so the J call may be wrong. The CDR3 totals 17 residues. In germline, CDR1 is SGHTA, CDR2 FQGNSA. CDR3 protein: CASSLSGTGFFSYEQYF. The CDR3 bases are TGTGCCAGCAGCTTATCCGGGACAGGATTTTTCTCCTACGAGCAGTACTTC.

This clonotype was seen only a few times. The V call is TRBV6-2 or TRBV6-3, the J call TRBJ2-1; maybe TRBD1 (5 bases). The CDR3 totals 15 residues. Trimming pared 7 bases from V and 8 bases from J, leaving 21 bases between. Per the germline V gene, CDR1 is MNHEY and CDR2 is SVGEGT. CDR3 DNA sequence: TGTGCCAGCACTGCAGGGATCTCCCACTGGGATGAGCAGTTCTTC. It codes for CASTAGISHWDEQFF.

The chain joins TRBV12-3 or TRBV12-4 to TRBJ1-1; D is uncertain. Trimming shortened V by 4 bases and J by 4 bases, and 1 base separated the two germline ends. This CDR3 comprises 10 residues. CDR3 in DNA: TGTGCCAGCAGTTCCACTGAAGCTTTCTTT. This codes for CASSSTEAFF.

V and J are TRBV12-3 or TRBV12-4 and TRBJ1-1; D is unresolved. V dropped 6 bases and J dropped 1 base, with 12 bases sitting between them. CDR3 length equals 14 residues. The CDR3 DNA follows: TGTGCCAGCAGACCTCCCATAGCGAACACTGAAGCTTTCTTT. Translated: CASRPPIANTEAFF.

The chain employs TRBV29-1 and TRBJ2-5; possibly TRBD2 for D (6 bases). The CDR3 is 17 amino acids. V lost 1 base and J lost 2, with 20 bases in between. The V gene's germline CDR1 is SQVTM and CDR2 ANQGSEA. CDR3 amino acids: CSVEAFAWREAQETQYF. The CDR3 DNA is TGCAGCGTTGAAGCCTTTGCCTGGAGGGAGGCGCAAGAGACCCAGTACTTC.

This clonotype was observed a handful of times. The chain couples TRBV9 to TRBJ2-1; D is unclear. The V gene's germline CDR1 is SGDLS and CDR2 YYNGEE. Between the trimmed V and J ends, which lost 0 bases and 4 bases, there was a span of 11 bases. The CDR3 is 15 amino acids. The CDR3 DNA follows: TGTGCCAGCAGCGTAGAAGGTGGGCAGTACAATGAGCAGTTCTTC. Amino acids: CASSVEGGQYNEQFF.

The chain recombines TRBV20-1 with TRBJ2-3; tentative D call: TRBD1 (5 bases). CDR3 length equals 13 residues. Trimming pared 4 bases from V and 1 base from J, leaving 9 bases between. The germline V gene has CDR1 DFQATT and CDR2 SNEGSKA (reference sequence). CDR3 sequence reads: CSAKKGGTDTQYF. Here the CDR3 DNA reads TGCAGTGCTAAAAAAGGGGGCACAGATACGCAGTATTTT.

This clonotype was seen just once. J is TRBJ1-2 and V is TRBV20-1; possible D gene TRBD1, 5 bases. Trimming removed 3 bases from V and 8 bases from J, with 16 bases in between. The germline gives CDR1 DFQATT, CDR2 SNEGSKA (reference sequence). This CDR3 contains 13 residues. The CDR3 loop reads CSASVISGSGYTF. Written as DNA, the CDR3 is TGCAGTGCTAGCGTCATCTCAGGGAGCGGCTACACCTTC.

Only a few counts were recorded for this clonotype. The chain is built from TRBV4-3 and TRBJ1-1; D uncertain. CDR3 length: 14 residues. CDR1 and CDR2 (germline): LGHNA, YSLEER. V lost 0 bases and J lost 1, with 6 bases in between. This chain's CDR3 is CASSQDGGNTEAFF. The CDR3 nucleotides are TGCGCCAGCAGCCAAGATGGAGGGAACACTGAAGCTTTCTTT.

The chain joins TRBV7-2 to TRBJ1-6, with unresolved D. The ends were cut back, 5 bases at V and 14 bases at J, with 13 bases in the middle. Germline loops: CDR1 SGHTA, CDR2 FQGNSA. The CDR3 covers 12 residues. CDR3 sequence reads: CASSTRTESLHF. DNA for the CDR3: TGTGCCAGCAGCACTCGGACGGAGTCCCTCCACTTT.

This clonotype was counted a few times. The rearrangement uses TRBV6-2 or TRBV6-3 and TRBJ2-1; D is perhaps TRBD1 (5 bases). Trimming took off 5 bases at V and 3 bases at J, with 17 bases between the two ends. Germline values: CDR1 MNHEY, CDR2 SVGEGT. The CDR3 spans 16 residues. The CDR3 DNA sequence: TGTGCCAGCAGTACGCGTACAGGTGTAGTCTACAATGAGCAGTTCTTC. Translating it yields CASSTRTGVVYNEQFF.

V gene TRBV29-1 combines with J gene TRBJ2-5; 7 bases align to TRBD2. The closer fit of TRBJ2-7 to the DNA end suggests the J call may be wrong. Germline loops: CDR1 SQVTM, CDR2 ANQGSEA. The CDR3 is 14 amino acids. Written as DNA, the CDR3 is TGCAGCGTCGCGGGGACGGGGGGCTCCTACGAGCAGTACTTC. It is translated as CSVAGTGGSYEQYF.

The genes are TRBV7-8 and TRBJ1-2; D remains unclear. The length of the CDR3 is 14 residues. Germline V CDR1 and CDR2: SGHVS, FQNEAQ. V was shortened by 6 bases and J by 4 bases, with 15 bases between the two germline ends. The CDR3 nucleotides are TGTGCCAGCAGTATACATGCAGGAGTCTATGGCTACACCTTC. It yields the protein CASSIHAGVYGYTF.

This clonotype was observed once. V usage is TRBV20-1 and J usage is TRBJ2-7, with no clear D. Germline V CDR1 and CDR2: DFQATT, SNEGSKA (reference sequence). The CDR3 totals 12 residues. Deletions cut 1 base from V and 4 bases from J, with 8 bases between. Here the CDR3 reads CSARGASYEQYF. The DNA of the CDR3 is TGCAGTGCTAGAGGGGCAAGTTACGAGCAGTACTTC.

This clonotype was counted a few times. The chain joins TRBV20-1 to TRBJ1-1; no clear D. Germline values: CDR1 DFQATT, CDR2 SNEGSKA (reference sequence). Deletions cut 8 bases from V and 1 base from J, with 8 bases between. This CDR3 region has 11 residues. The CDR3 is CSCWRNTEAFF. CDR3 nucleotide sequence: TGCAGTTGTTGGAGGAACACTGAAGCTTTCTTT.

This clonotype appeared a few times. The CDR3 DNA reads TGTGCCATCAGTGAGGCATCGGTGGAGCAGTACTTC. Translating it yields CAISEASVEQYF. The J gene is TRBJ2-7, the V gene TRBV10-3; D uncertain. Germline loops: CDR1 ENHRY, CDR2 SYGVKD. The CDR3 consists of 12 residues. The V gene lost 2 bases and the J gene lost 7 bases, with 9 bases spanning the gap.

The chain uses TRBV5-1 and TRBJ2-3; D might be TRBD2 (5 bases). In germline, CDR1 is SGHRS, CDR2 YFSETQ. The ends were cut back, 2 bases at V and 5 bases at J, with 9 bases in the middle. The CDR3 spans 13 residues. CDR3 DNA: TGCGCCAGCAGCTTTGTAGGGAGAGATACGCAGTATTTT. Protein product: CASSFVGRDTQYF.

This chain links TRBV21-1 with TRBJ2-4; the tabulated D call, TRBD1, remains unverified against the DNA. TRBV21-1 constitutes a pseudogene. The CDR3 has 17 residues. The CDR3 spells CASSNYRGRGDKNIQYF. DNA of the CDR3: TGTGCCAGCAGCAACTACAGGGGGCGAGGTGACAAAAACATTCAGTACTTC.

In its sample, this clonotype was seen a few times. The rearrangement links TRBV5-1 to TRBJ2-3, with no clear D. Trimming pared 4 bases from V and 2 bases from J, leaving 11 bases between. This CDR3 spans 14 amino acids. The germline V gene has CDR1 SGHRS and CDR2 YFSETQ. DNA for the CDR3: TGCGCCAGCAGCCGCGATAAGGACACAGATACGCAGTATTTT. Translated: CASSRDKDTDTQYF.

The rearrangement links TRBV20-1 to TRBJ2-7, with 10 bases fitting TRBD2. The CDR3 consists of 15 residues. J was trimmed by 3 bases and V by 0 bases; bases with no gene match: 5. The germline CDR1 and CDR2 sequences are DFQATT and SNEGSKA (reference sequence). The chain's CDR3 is CSARDPGLASYEQYF. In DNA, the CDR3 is TGCAGTGCTAGAGACCCGGGACTAGCGAGCTACGAGCAGTACTTC.

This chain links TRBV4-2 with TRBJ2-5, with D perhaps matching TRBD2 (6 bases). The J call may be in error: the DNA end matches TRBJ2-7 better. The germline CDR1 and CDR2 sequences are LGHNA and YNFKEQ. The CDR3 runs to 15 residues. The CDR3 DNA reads TGTGCCAGCAGCCTTGAGGCTAGCGAGTCGTACGAGCAGTACTTC. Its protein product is CASSLEASESYEQYF.